One and the same sample provided the 21 T cell receptor beta chains below, sequenced in a study of blood T cells in healthy people across ages. Together with a sample-barcoded 5' primer, a J-beta primer mix was included in a second PCR lasting about 6 to 11 cycles. Using its own MiXCR run on the 5' RACE reads, TCRdb lists one record per CDR3 protein. The profile covers 700,000 or so distinct CDR3 sequences, with around two fifths appearing a single time and around 30% taken by the ten largest. Sequenced sample: blood. These receptors were obtained from a man at least 80 years old in good health.

This clonotype came up a few times. J is TRBJ2-7 and V is TRBV27; 8 nucleotides agree with TRBD2. The CDR3 is 15 amino acids. Germline values: CDR1 MNHEY, CDR2 SMNVEV (reference sequence). The V and J ends lost 7 bases and 0 bases, in that order; junction bases with no gene match: 8. CDR3 protein: CASTTTSGPSYEQYF. DNA for the CDR3: TGTGCCAGCACCACTACTAGCGGCCCCTCCTACGAGCAGTACTTC.

This rearrangement joins TRBV9 to TRBJ2-3; 12 nucleotides agree with TRBD2. The CDR3 spans 20 residues. CDR1 is SGDLS and CDR2 is YYNGEE in the germline V gene. The V and J ends lost 3 bases and 2 bases, in that order; junction bases with no gene match: 16. CDR3 sequence: CASSAQDPRGTSGSTDTQYF. The CDR3 bases are TGTGCCAGCAGCGCACAGGACCCCCGAGGGACTAGCGGGTCCACAGATACGCAGTATTTT.

Concerning this clonotype: With a much larger clone just one base away, this may be a read error. V is TRBV7-9 and J is TRBJ2-1; 8 bases are shared with TRBD1. Trimming at V came to 4 bases and at J to 7 bases, leaving 9 bases not matched to a gene. The CDR3 is 15 residues long. The V gene's germline CDR1 is SEHNR and CDR2 FQNEAQ (reference sequence). Here the CDR3 reads CASSSQWTGLNEQFF. In DNA, the CDR3 is TGTGCCAGCAGCTCCCAATGGACAGGGCTTAATGAGCAGTTCTTC.

In this sample, this clonotype turned up many times. For the CDR3, the DNA is TGTGCCAGCAGCCCTTTCGGCGAGACCCAGTACTTC. Protein: CASSPFGETQYF. The chain recombines TRBV11-2 with TRBJ2-5, with D hard to call. The germline V gene encodes CDR1 SGHAT and CDR2 FQNNGV. This CDR3 spans 12 amino acids. V was pared by 5 bases and J by 5 bases, with 9 bases between.

This clonotype was counted only a few times. The chain has TRBV20-1 and TRBJ2-7, with TRBD1 matching over 8 bases. CDR3 length: 14 residues. CDR1 is DFQATT, CDR2 SNEGSKA, per germline (reference sequence). With V trimmed by 5 bases and J by 1 base, 7 bases remained unmatched. The CDR3 loop is CSAVTGTGSYEQYF. DNA of the CDR3: TGCAGTGCTGTAACCGGGACAGGTTCCTACGAGCAGTACTTC.

CDR3 nucleotide sequence: TGTGCCAGCGGTTCCCCCTCCTCCTACAATGAGCAGTTCTTC. This encodes CASGSPSSYNEQFF. V gene TRBV7-2 combines with J gene TRBJ2-1; no clear D. V was trimmed by 8 bases and J by 0 bases, leaving 11 bases between them. Germline CDR1 and CDR2: SGHTA and FQGNSA. This CDR3 contains 14 residues.

This clonotype was observed a handful of times. The CDR3 here is CASSQDWGHYSDTQYF. CDR3 nucleotide sequence: TGTGCCAGCAGCCAAGATTGGGGACATTACTCGGATACGCAGTATTTT. The J gene is TRBJ2-3, the V gene TRBV14; D might be TRBD1 (6 bases). The CDR3 spans 16 residues. Germline V gene data show CDR1 as SGHDN and CDR2 as FVKESK. V dropped 0 bases and J dropped 6 bases, with 16 bases sitting between them. The full variable domain, with the rest looked up from reference TRBV14 and TRBJ2-3, is EAGVTQFPSHSVIEKGQTVTLRCDPISGHDNLYWYRRVMGKEIKFLLHFVKESKQDESGMPNNRFLAERTGGTYSTLKVQPAELEDSGVYFCASSQDWGHYSDTQYFGPGTRLTVL.

This chain links TRBV7-3 with TRBJ2-1; D not resolved. The better agreement between TRBJ2-7 and the DNA end casts doubt on the J call. The CDR3 extends over 15 amino acids. Germline-derived CDR1 and CDR2 are SGHTA and FQGTGA. In DNA form, the CDR3 reads TGTGCCAGCAGCAAAGACACCAACTCCTACAATGAGCAGTACTTC. Translating it yields CASSKDTNSYNEQYF.

Regarding this clonotype: Since a much larger clone is just one base distant, this may be a read error. This rearrangement joins TRBV4-3 to TRBJ2-1, with 7 bases lining up with TRBD2. This CDR3 spans 16 amino acids. Germline CDR1 is LGHNA and CDR2 is YSLEER. The CDR3 bases are TGCGTCAGCAGCCAAGTCCCCGGGACTAACTACAATGAGCAGTTCTTC. Its translation: CVSSQVPGTNYNEQFF.

The V and J genes are TRBV7-9 and TRBJ2-1; D not certain. The germline V and J ends were trimmed by 5 bases and 10 bases, with 9 bases remaining between them. CDR3 length: 11 amino acids. In germline, CDR1 is SEHNR, CDR2 FQNEAQ (reference sequence). Written as DNA, the CDR3 is TGTGCCAGCAGCCCCAACTTCGAGCAGTTCTTC. This encodes CASSPNFEQFF.

V and J are TRBV6-2 or TRBV6-3 and TRBJ2-7, with a tentative D call TRBD2 (5 bases). Germline-derived CDR1 and CDR2 are MNHEY and SVGEGT. This CDR3 comprises 14 residues. Trimming left V 0 bases short and J 1 base short, with 7 bases between. The CDR3 DNA reads TGTGCCAGCAGTTACTCGACTACATCCTACGAGCAGTACTTC. Protein sequence: CASSYSTTSYEQYF.

The rearrangement uses TRBV24-1 and TRBJ2-3, with no clear D. V dropped 9 bases and J dropped 6 bases, with 24 bases sitting between them. CDR1 is KGHDR and CDR2 is SFDVKD in the germline V gene. The CDR3 contains 16 residues. CDR3 nucleotide sequence: TGTGCCACCTCATTTTCAGGAGCTGCACCCCCGGATACGCAGTATTTT. It encodes CATSFSGAAPPDTQYF.

This clonotype occurred a few times. The rearrangement joins TRBV15 to TRBJ2-1; D not certain. Germline V lookup: CDR1 LNHNV, CDR2 YYDKDF (reference sequence). This CDR3 is 14 amino acids long. Trimming left V 2 bases short and J 6 bases short, with 11 bases between. The CDR3 sequence: CATSRPISPNEQFF. DNA of the CDR3: TGTGCCACCAGCAGACCCATCAGTCCCAATGAGCAGTTCTTC.

In this sample, this clonotype turned up a few times. This chain uses TRBV20-1 with TRBJ1-1, with D tentatively TRBD1 (6 bases). From germline, CDR1 is DFQATT and CDR2 SNEGSKA (reference sequence). The V gene lost 4 bases and the J gene lost 1 base, with 7 bases spanning the gap. The CDR3 contains 12 residues. The CDR3 DNA sequence: TGCAGTGCTATCAGGGGGAACACTGAAGCTTTCTTT. It codes for CSAIRGNTEAFF.

As to this clonotype: An end of the junction differs from the germline gene, which may be a read error. This chain links TRBV27 with TRBJ2-4, with D possibly matching TRBD2 (5 bases). The germline CDR1 and CDR2 sequences are MNHEY and SMNVEV (reference sequence). CDR3 length: 16 residues. CDR3 region: CTSSDYPTLAKNIQYF. The CDR3 region has the DNA TGTACCAGCAGCGACTACCCGACGCTAGCCAAAAACATTCAGTACTTC.

CDR3 DNA sequence: TGCAGTATGCGAGGCGGCGGAAACTACAATGAGCAGTTCTTC. As protein: CSMRGGGNYNEQFF. The V call is TRBV20-1, the J call TRBJ2-1; no clear D. The CDR3 length is 14 residues. V lost 8 bases and J lost 3, with 17 bases in between. The germline V gene has CDR1 DFQATT and CDR2 SNEGSKA (reference sequence).

This clonotype was recorded at least ten times. J is TRBJ2-5 and V is TRBV13, with TRBD2 matching 14 bases. Trimming at V came to 5 bases and at J to 11 bases, leaving 7 bases not matched to a gene. CDR1 is PRHDT, CDR2 FYEKMQ, per germline (reference sequence). The CDR3 sequence is 14 residues long. As DNA, the CDR3 is TGTGCCAGCAGCCGGACTAGCGGGAGGATTGAGCAGTACTTC. Translation: CASSRTSGRIEQYF.

This chain uses TRBV12-3 or TRBV12-4 with TRBJ2-7; possible D gene TRBD1, 5 bases. The CDR3 runs 14 residues. V gave up 5 bases and J gave up 2 bases, with 13 bases separating them. This CDR3 is CASSPVKGAYEQYF. The CDR3 nucleotides are TGTGCCAGCAGTCCAGTAAAAGGGGCCTACGAGCAGTACTTC.

The chain couples TRBV6-5 to TRBJ2-5, with D perhaps matching TRBD1 or TRBD2 (5 bases each). The CDR3 is 16 residues long. Looked up from germline, CDR1 is MNHEY and CDR2 is SVGAGI. Trimming shortened V by 7 bases and J by 0 bases, and 18 bases separated the two germline ends. The CDR3: CASNRAGDRDQETQYF. The DNA of the CDR3 is TGTGCCAGCAACCGGGCCGGGGACCGCGACCAAGAGACCCAGTACTTC.

This clonotype turned up a few times. The J gene is TRBJ2-7, the V gene TRBV7-2; 9 nucleotides agree with TRBD1. The CDR3 is made up of 16 amino acids. V was pared by 5 bases and J by 2 bases, with 10 bases of the junction left unmatched. Germline CDR1 is SGHTA and CDR2 is FQGNSA. DNA of the CDR3: TGTGCCAGCAGCCCATACCGGGACAGGGAGGCCTACGAGCAGTACTTC. Amino acid sequence: CASSPYRDREAYEQYF.

The genes are TRBV20-1 and TRBJ1-4, with D hard to call. The CDR3 length is 14 residues. V was shortened by 0 bases and J by 3 bases, with 8 bases between the two germline ends. CDR1 and CDR2 (germline): DFQATT, SNEGSKA (reference sequence). The CDR3 DNA sequence: TGCAGTGCTAGAGAGGGCGGCCCTAATGAAAAACTGTTTTTT. Its protein is CSAREGGPNEKLFF.